A selection of T cell receptor beta chains follows, all from one sample in a study of blood T cell repertoires in COVID-19. Produced via immunoSEQ multiplex PCR; TCRdb's table is partial and in-frame only. This table has 250,000 to 300,000 clones, around four fifths appearing once. The sequencing sample was made of peripheral blood. All receptors come from an elderly man with acute or convalescent COVID-19. Each CDR3 is given with its conserved first and last residue. A D gene is named only where the DNA matches it firmly. Clone size, where shown, is once, few, many, or a class for clones that have expanded.

V	D	J	size	DNA	CDR3
TRBV9	.	TRBJ1-6	.	TGTGCCAGCACCACAGGCCCCAATTCACCCCTCCACTTT	CASTTGPNSPLHF
TRBV23-1	.	TRBJ1-2	few	TGCGCCAGCAGTCAATCGGGAGTCTATGGCTACACCTTC	CASSQSGVYGYTF
TRBV28	TRBD1	TRBJ1-2	.	TGTGCCAGCAGTTCCCGGGACAGTGATGGCTACACCTTC	CASSSRDSDGYTF
TRBV6-5	.	TRBJ1-5	.	TGTGCCAGCCTAGATCTATTGGTACGGGATCAGCCCCAGCATTTT	CASLDLLVRDQPQHF
TRBV4-2	TRBD2	TRBJ2-3	once	TGTGCCAGCAGCCAAGACCCGGGACTAGACACAGATACGCAGTATTTT	CASSQDPGLDTDTQYF
TRBV12-3/TRBV12-4	.	TRBJ1-3	.	TGTGCCAGCAGTGGCCCCCGGGAGTCAATATATTTT	CASSGPRESIYF
TRBV19	.	TRBJ2-1	.	TGTGCCAGTAGCAGGGGTAGCTCCTACAATGAGCAGTTCTTC	CASSRGSSYNEQFF
TRBV24-1	TRBD1	TRBJ2-2	.	TGTGCCACCAGTACCCCAACAGGGGGCACCGGGGAGCTGTTTTTT	CATSTPTGGTGELFF
TRBV4-1	TRBD2	TRBJ2-1	.	TGCGCCAGCAGCCAAGACGTTGGGAGACTAGCGATTGGGAATGAGCAGTTCTTC	CASSQDVGRLAIGNEQFF
TRBV6-5	TRBD2	TRBJ2-7	few	TGTGCCAGCAGTCCCCGGGGGGGTCCCTACGAGCAGTACTTC	CASSPRGGPYEQYF
TRBV28	TRBD1	TRBJ1-5	.	TGTGCCAGCAGTTTTGGACAGGGGAATCAGCCCCAGCATTTT	CASSFGQGNQPQHF
TRBV3-1/TRBV3-2	.	TRBJ2-7	.	TGTGCCAGCAGCCAAGTAGCCGCCCAGCAGTACTTC	CASSQVAAQQYF
TRBV29-1	.	TRBJ1-5	.	TGCAGCGTGGGGGCAAGTAGCAATCAGCCCCAGCATTTT	CSVGASSNQPQHF
TRBV7-2	TRBD2	TRBJ2-7	.	TGTGCCAGCAGCCCTCGGACTAGCGGGGGACACGAGCAGTACTTC	CASSPRTSGGHEQYF
TRBV7-9	.	TRBJ1-6	.	TGTGCCAGCAGCCCCAGTGTGAATTCACCCCTCCACTTT	CASSPSVNSPLHF
TRBV24-1	TRBD1	TRBJ2-3	few	TGTGCCACCAGTGACATGGGACAGGCGTGGTATTTT	CATSDMGQAWYF
TRBV10-1	.	TRBJ2-2	.	TGCGCCAGCAGTGAGGTCAGGAACACCGGGGAGCTGTTTTTT	CASSEVRNTGELFF
TRBV2	TRBD1	TRBJ1-4	.	TGTGCCAGCAGTGGGACAGGGATGGCTGAAAAACTGTTTTTT	CASSGTGMAEKLFF
TRBV4-1	.	TRBJ2-1	.	TGCGCCAGCAGCCAAGTTGCGGCTTCCTACAATGAGCAGTTCTTC	CASSQVAASYNEQFF
TRBV24-1	TRBD1	TRBJ1-2	.	TGTGCCACCAGTGAGCCTCCTGGACAGGGTTCTAACTATGGCTACACCTTC	CATSEPPGQGSNYGYTF
TRBV20-1	.	TRBJ1-1	.	TGCAGTGCTAGGAGCGGTGGAGCTTTCTTT	CSARSGGAFF
TRBV19	.	TRBJ2-5	.	TGTGCCAGCAAACCGGGACTCCAGGGCGAGACCCAGTACTTC	CASKPGLQGETQYF
TRBV18	TRBD1	TRBJ1-6	.	TGTGCCAGCTCACCGGGGACAGCTTCACCCCTCCACTTT	CASSPGTASPLHF
TRBV6-2/TRBV6-3	TRBD1	TRBJ1-2	.	TGTGCCAGCAGTTACTCGAGGACAGGCGACTATGGCTACACCTTC	CASSYSRTGDYGYTF
TRBV9	.	TRBJ2-1	few	TGTGCCAGCAGCGTAGGCGATAGCGGAGGGGTGCAGTTCTTC	CASSVGDSGGVQFF
TRBV5-1	TRBD1	TRBJ1-2	.	TGCGCCAGCAGCTTGGTTGGACAGGGGGCAACGGGAGGCTACACCTTC	CASSLVGQGATGGYTF
TRBV11-3	TRBD1	TRBJ1-1	.	TGTGCCAGCAGCTTATCGGGGACAGGGAGCCGTGAAGCTTTCTTT	CASSLSGTGSREAFF
TRBV10-3	.	TRBJ1-2	.	TGTGCCATCAGTGAGGGGGGGGCAGGCTATGGCTACACCTTC	CAISEGGAGYGYTF
TRBV28	.	TRBJ2-1	.	TGTGCCAGCAGTTATACGGGGAGTTCCTTTAATGAGCAGTTCTTC	CASSYTGSSFNEQFF
TRBV30	TRBD1	TRBJ1-4	.	TGTGCCTGGAGTGTACTCAGGGGGCCCCGTTATGAAAAACTGTTTTTT	CAWSVLRGPRYEKLFF
TRBV10-2	.	TRBJ2-7	.	TGCGCCAGCAGTGAGATACAGGGAGGGCAAGTCAACTTC	CASSEIQGGQVNF
TRBV27	.	TRBJ1-2	.	TGTGCCAGCAGCGCCCCGGGGACTTACGGCTACACCTTC	CASSAPGTYGYTF
TRBV12-2	.	TRBJ2-2	.	TGTGCAAGTCGCTGGCGCAGGGGGAACACCGGGGAGCTGTTTTTT	CASRWRRGNTGELFF
TRBV20-1	.	TRBJ1-1	.	TGCAGGGGGGCGGATAACACTGAAGCTTTCTTT	CRGADNTEAFF
TRBV6-5	.	TRBJ2-7	.	TGTGCCAGCGGGCAGGGTAACTACGAGCAGTACTTC	CASGQGNYEQYF
TRBV7-2	TRBD2	TRBJ2-2	.	TGTGCCAGCAGCCATACTAGCGGGGGCGGGGAGCTGTTTTTT	CASSHTSGGGELFF
TRBV5-1	.	TRBJ1-1	.	TGCGCCAGCACAGTACTAGAAAACACTGAAGCTTTCTTT	CASTVLENTEAFF
TRBV28	.	TRBJ1-2	.	TGTGCCAGCAGGGCCGGTGGGGGAGGGTATGGCTACACCTTC	CASRAGGGGYGYTF
TRBV7-9	.	TRBJ1-1	.	TGTGCCAGCAGCTTAGGGACGGGAGGGTCTGAAGCTTTCTTT	CASSLGTGGSEAFF
TRBV6-5	.	TRBJ2-7	.	TGTGCCAGCAGTTACTCTAGCGGAGTTTACGAGCAGTACTTC	CASSYSSGVYEQYF
TRBV18	TRBD1	TRBJ1-1	.	TGTGCCAGCTCCCTTGGACAGGGAGTTGGCACTGAAGCTTTCTTT	CASSLGQGVGTEAFF
TRBV9	TRBD1	TRBJ2-3	.	TGTGCCAGCAGCGCGGACAGGGATACGCAGTATTTT	CASSADRDTQYF
TRBV19	.	TRBJ1-5	.	TGTGCCAGTAGTATCCCGGGGGGAAGGAATCAGCCCCAGCATTTT	CASSIPGGRNQPQHF
TRBV7-9	.	TRBJ2-1	.	TGTGCCAGCAGCTTAGATCAGTCCCCCCCATTGTTCTTC	CASSLDQSPPLFF
TRBV7-9	.	TRBJ1-5	.	TGTGCCAGCAGCTTAGGAGGGACTACTTCCAATCAGCCCCAGCATTTT	CASSLGGTTSNQPQHF
TRBV3-1/TRBV3-2	.	TRBJ1-1	.	TGTGCCAGCAGCCAGGGCACGAACACTGAAGCTTTCTTT	CASSQGTNTEAFF
TRBV2	TRBD2	TRBJ2-7	.	TGTGCCAGCAGAGGGACTAGCGGTTACTACGAGCAGTACTTC	CASRGTSGYYEQYF
TRBV19	.	TRBJ2-1	.	TGTGCCAGTAGTATAGTGGCTAGTTTTGAGTATGAGCAGTTCTTC	CASSIVASFEYEQFF
TRBV27	.	TRBJ1-4	.	TGTGCCAGCAGTTTTCAGGGCACGAATGAAAAACTGTTTTTT	CASSFQGTNEKLFF
TRBV30	.	TRBJ1-4	.	TGTGCCTGGAGTGTACCGGGGTTAAAACTGTTTTTT	CAWSVPGLKLFF
TRBV19	TRBD2	TRBJ2-1	.	TGTGCCAGTAGTAAGCCCCCCCCCAGCGGGGGGGCCCATGAGCAGTTCTTC	CASSKPPPSGGAHEQFF
TRBV27	TRBD2	TRBJ2-1	.	TGTGCCAGCAGTGCGGGACTAGCGACGAGCTCCTACAATGAGCAGTTCTTC	CASSAGLATSSYNEQFF
TRBV6-1	TRBD2	TRBJ2-7	few	TGTGCCAGCAGTGAAGCTGGGGGAGGGCTCGAGCAGTACTTC	CASSEAGGGLEQYF
TRBV5-4	TRBD1	TRBJ2-7	.	TGTGCCAGCAGCGCCGGGACAGGCCCCTACGAGCAGTACTTC	CASSAGTGPYEQYF
TRBV18	TRBD2	TRBJ2-6	once	TGTGCCAGCTCACCGGTTTCCCTAGCGGGCTCTGGGGCCAACGTCCTGACTTTC	CASSPVSLAGSGANVLTF
TRBV6-6	TRBD2	TRBJ2-1	.	TGTGCCATTCATACTAGCGGGGAGTACAATGAGCAGTTCTTC	CAIHTSGEYNEQFF
TRBV3-1/TRBV3-2	TRBD1	TRBJ1-1	.	TGTGCCAGCAGCCCCACAGGGGTGAGGAACACTGAAGCTTTCTTT	CASSPTGVRNTEAFF